These 22 T cell receptor beta chains were sequenced from one sample in a study of identical twins. TCRdb passed the 5' RACE reads through MiXCR, listing each CDR3 protein once. The sample yields around 340,000 distinct CDR3 sequences, approximately 13% seen once. This same sample was also taken into another study, of yellow fever vaccine responses in identical twins.

The sample consisted of CD8+ T cells sorted from blood. Receptors were obtained from a woman under 30 in good health.

In this sample, this clonotype turned up a few times. The V gene is TRBV21-1, the J gene TRBJ2-7; whether TRBD2, the table's D call, matches the DNA was not checked. TRBV21-1 counts as a pseudogene. The CDR3 runs 15 residues. Here the CDR3 reads CASSGEGLAGYEQYF. The CDR3 DNA is TGTGCCAGCAGCGGTGAAGGACTAGCGGGATACGAGCAGTACTTC.

The CDR3 DNA is TGCGCCAGCAGCACATACTCAGGGGCCGAGCAGTACGTC. The encoded protein is CASSTYSGAEQYV. V gene TRBV5-1 combines with J gene TRBJ2-7; D might be TRBD1 (6 bases). The CDR3 has 13 amino acids. V was pared by 4 bases and J by 6 bases, with 14 bases between. CDR1 and CDR2 from the germline V gene are SGHRS and YFSETQ.

The chain links TRBV24-1 to TRBJ2-2, with no clear D. V was trimmed by 0 bases and J by 6 bases, leaving 7 bases between them. CDR3 size: 14 residues. CDR1 KGHDR and CDR2 SFDVKD come from the germline V gene. DNA for the CDR3: TGTGCCACCAGTGATTTGCGGGTTCCCGGGGAGCTGTTTTTT. This encodes CATSDLRVPGELFF.

This clonotype was observed at least ten times. The chain joins TRBV12-3 or TRBV12-4 to TRBJ2-7; 13 positions match TRBD2. Trimming at V came to 5 bases and at J to 2 bases, leaving 3 bases not matched to a gene. This CDR3 is 15 amino acids long. CDR3 sequence reads: CASSPTSGRAYEQYF. CDR3 nucleotides: TGTGCCAGCAGTCCAACTAGCGGGAGGGCCTACGAGCAGTACTTC.

This chain uses TRBV29-1 with TRBJ2-1; no reliable D call. In germline, CDR1 is SQVTM, CDR2 ANQGSEA. CDR3 length: 13 residues. Trimming cost V 0 bases and J 5 bases, with 8 bases left between them. The CDR3 region is CSVEDEVHNEQFF. The DNA of the CDR3 is TGCAGCGTTGAAGATGAGGTTCACAATGAGCAGTTCTTC.

Only a few counts were recorded for this clonotype. The V and J genes are TRBV25-1 and TRBJ2-5; D uncertain. The CDR3 is made up of 14 amino acids. CDR1 is MGHDK, CDR2 SYGVNS, per germline. Trimming left V 7 bases short and J 5 bases short, with 17 bases between. CDR3 DNA: TGTGCCAGCACCCCGAACGACTTATCGGAGACCCAGTACTTC. It yields the protein CASTPNDLSETQYF.

This clonotype has a handful of counts. The gene calls are TRBV20-1 and TRBJ2-3; D could derive from TRBD1 or TRBD2 (6 bases each). The germline CDR1 and CDR2 sequences are DFQATT and SNEGSKA (reference sequence). There are 15 residues in the CDR3. V lost 6 bases, J lost 0 bases, and 16 bases lay in between. The CDR3 DNA is TGCAGTGCCATGGTGGGGGGCGCGAGCACAGATACGCAGTATTTT. Translation: CSAMVGGASTDTQYF.

This clonotype was observed a handful of times. This sequence joins TRBV2 and TRBJ2-6; D is undetermined. CDR3 size: 12 residues. Germline V gene data show CDR1 as SNHLY and CDR2 as FYNNEI. V was clipped by 10 bases and J by 3 bases, with 7 bases between them. For the CDR3, the DNA is TGTGCCACGGATCGTGGGGCCAACGTCCTGACTTTC. Translated: CATDRGANVLTF.

This clonotype was detected many times. The chain recombines TRBV4-1 with TRBJ2-1; TRBD2 matches 8 bases. Germline trimming cut 0 bases from V and 1 base from J; bases unmatched to any gene: 5. Germline V gene data show CDR1 as MGHRA and CDR2 as YSYEKL. CDR3 size: 17 residues. CDR3 in DNA: TGCGCCAGCAGCCAAGATGTAGCGGGATCATCCTACAATGAGCAGTTCTTC. Translating gives CASSQDVAGSSYNEQFF.

The J gene is TRBJ2-1, the V gene TRBV10-2; D possibly corresponds to TRBD1 (5 bases). The CDR3 runs 13 residues. V gave up 6 bases and J gave up 5 bases, with 11 bases separating them. Germline assignment: CDR1 WSHSY and CDR2 SAAADI. Here the CDR3 reads CASRIVRDNEQFF. The CDR3 DNA is TGCGCCAGCAGAATCGTCAGGGACAATGAGCAGTTCTTC.

The chain is built from TRBV2 and TRBJ1-5, with TRBD1 identical over 8 bases. V trimming: 10 bases; J trimming: 2 bases; junction bases outside the gene matches: 4. Germline V CDR1 and CDR2: SNHLY, FYNNEI. CDR3 length: 13 amino acids. The chain's CDR3 is CATDRDGNQPQHF. CDR3 coding DNA: TGTGCCACGGACAGGGATGGCAATCAGCCCCAGCATTTT.

In this sample, this clonotype turned up a few times. The V call is TRBV2, the J call TRBJ2-7, with TRBD1 matching over 8 bases. The CDR3 is made up of 14 amino acids. Trimming cost V 7 bases and J 2 bases; bases outside gene matches: 7. From germline, CDR1 is SNHLY and CDR2 FYNNEI. CDR3 residues: CASKEDRDAYEQYF. DNA for the CDR3: TGTGCCAGCAAGGAGGACAGGGACGCCTACGAGCAGTACTTC.

This clonotype was recorded at least ten times. The J gene is TRBJ2-5, the V gene TRBV12-3 or TRBV12-4; 10 bases map to TRBD2. V lost 5 bases and J lost 4; bases outside the gene matches: 10. This CDR3 is 16 amino acids long. The CDR3 loop reads CASSPPSLAGVETQYF. The DNA for the CDR3 is TGTGCCAGCAGTCCCCCATCGCTAGCGGGAGTAGAGACCCAGTACTTC.

This chain joins TRBV3-1 and TRBJ2-1; 13 nucleotides line up with TRBD2. CDR1 is LGHDT and CDR2 is YNNKEL in the germline V gene (reference sequence). V dropped 6 bases and J dropped 0; count of bases not matched to a gene: 5. The CDR3 is made up of 17 amino acids. CDR3 sequence (DNA): TGTGCCAGCAGTGGTGGGACTAGCGGGATCTCCTACAATGAGCAGTTCTTC. Protein sequence: CASSGGTSGISYNEQFF.

This clonotype appeared a few times. This chain uses TRBV29-1 with TRBJ2-1, with 9 bases identical to TRBD2. Looked up from germline, CDR1 is SQVTM and CDR2 is ANQGSEA. The J segment lost 5 bases and the V segment lost 6 bases, leaving 8 bases of the junction unmatched. The CDR3 has 14 amino acids. CDR3 nucleotides: TGCAGCGTGCGGCGGGAGGGCCTAAACAATGAGCAGTTCTTC. Its translation is CSVRREGLNNEQFF.

The chain has TRBV7-7 and TRBJ2-1, with 7 bases lining up with TRBD2. J lost 2 bases, V lost 4 bases, and 8 bases had no gene match. The CDR3 contains 16 residues. CDR1 is SSHAT and CDR2 is FNYEAQ in the germline V gene (reference sequence). The CDR3 nucleotides are TGTGCCAGCAGCTCGAATGGACTAGTCACCTACAATGAGCAGTTCTTC. The encoded protein is CASSSNGLVTYNEQFF.

The rearrangement joins TRBV5-1 to TRBJ2-3; TRBD2 matches at 12 bases. Germline trimming cut 7 bases from V and 6 bases from J; bases unmatched to any gene: 9. Germline V CDR1 and CDR2: SGHRS, YFSETQ. The CDR3 consists of 15 residues. Here the CDR3 reads CASGLLAGGADTQYF. The CDR3 region has the DNA TGCGCCAGCGGTTTACTAGCGGGAGGTGCTGATACGCAGTATTTT.

CDR3 in amino acids: CASSYSWDSTDTQYF. The CDR3, as DNA: TGTGCCAGCAGTTACTCGTGGGACAGCACAGATACGCAGTATTTT. The gene calls are TRBV6-5 and TRBJ2-3; perhaps D is TRBD1 or TRBD2 (5 bases each). Per germline, CDR1 MNHEY and CDR2 SVGAGI. This CDR3 contains 15 residues. V lost 0 bases to trimming and J lost 0 bases, with 7 bases between them.

This chain links TRBV28 with TRBJ2-1; 7 bases agree with TRBD2. The CDR3 covers 14 residues. The trim removed 8 bases at V and 5 bases at J, leaving 9 bases unmatched. Looked up from germline, CDR1 is MDHEN and CDR2 is SYDVKM. The CDR3 bases are TGTGCCAGCGCTTTCCCGGGGGGAAACAATGAGCAGTTCTTC. Translating gives CASAFPGGNNEQFF.

This clonotype was observed many times. The gene calls are TRBV12-3 or TRBV12-4 and TRBJ2-5, with 8 nucleotides matching TRBD1. V trimming: 3 bases; J trimming: 5 bases; junction bases outside the gene matches: 2. The CDR3 spans 13 residues. DNA for the CDR3: TGTGCCAGCAGTTTTACAGGGGGGGAGACCCAGTACTTC. This encodes CASSFTGGETQYF.

This clonotype occurred a few times. The rearrangement joins TRBV14 to TRBJ1-2, with D unresolved. The CDR3 is 15 residues long. Germline-derived CDR1 and CDR2 are SGHDN and FVKESK. V was cut by 1 base and J by 4 bases, with 13 bases left in between. CDR3 residues: CASSQGTPGFYGYTF. In DNA, the CDR3 is TGTGCCAGCAGCCAAGGGACCCCAGGATTCTATGGCTACACCTTC.

The V and J genes are TRBV11-3 and TRBJ2-3; possible D gene TRBD2, 6 bases. The CDR3 contains 14 residues. CDR1 and CDR2 (germline): SGHNT, YENEEA. V lost 1 base and J 4 bases, leaving 9 bases between the germline ends. CDR3 bases: TGTGCCAGCAGCTTAGTCAGGGAGGCAGATACGCAGTATTTT. This translates into CASSLVREADTQYF.